These T cell receptor beta chains were read from a single sample in a study of blood T cell repertoires in COVID-19. Sequencing used immunoSEQ multiplex PCR; TCRdb keeps in-frame clones, though not all of them. The sample yields approximately 330,000 clones, roughly 89% seen once. The sample comprised peripheral blood. The source is a man aged 25 to 40 with COVID-19, enrolled during active disease. Each CDR3 is given with its conserved first and last residue. The D gene is left open where the match is weak. Where a row states a size, it is once, few, many or the class of an expanded clone; other rows omit it.

d_call: -
clone_size: -
cdr3_length: 17
v_call: TRBV10-3
j_call: TRBJ1-1
cdr3_aa: CAISESWGRSQNTEAFF
cdr3_nt: TGTGCCATCAGTGAGTCTTGGGGCAGGTCGCAAAACACTGAAGCTTTCTTT

d_call: -
clone_size: -
cdr3_length: 13
v_call: TRBV6-5
j_call: TRBJ1-2
cdr3_aa: CASSYAGVYGYTF
cdr3_nt: TGTGCCAGCAGTTACGCAGGGGTCTATGGCTACACCTTC

d_call: -
clone_size: -
cdr3_length: 15
v_call: TRBV18
j_call: TRBJ2-7
cdr3_aa: CASSPLVRQGGEQYF
cdr3_nt: TGTGCCAGCTCACCACTCGTGAGGCAGGGAGGTGAGCAGTACTTC

d_call: -
clone_size: -
cdr3_length: 14
v_call: TRBV19
j_call: TRBJ2-3
cdr3_aa: CASSMGGGADTQYF
cdr3_nt: TGTGCCAGTAGTATGGGAGGGGGGGCAGATACGCAGTATTTT

d_call: -
clone_size: -
cdr3_length: 15
v_call: TRBV6-5
j_call: TRBJ2-7
cdr3_aa: CASTPRQPNTYEQYF
cdr3_nt: TGTGCCAGCACCCCGAGACAGCCTAACACCTACGAGCAGTACTTC

d_call: -
clone_size: -
cdr3_length: 15
v_call: TRBV15
j_call: TRBJ2-3
cdr3_aa: CATSRVTGITDTQYF
cdr3_nt: TGTGCCACCAGCAGAGTGACAGGTATCACAGATACGCAGTATTTT

d_call: TRBD1
clone_size: -
cdr3_length: 15
v_call: TRBV27
j_call: TRBJ1-1
cdr3_aa: CASSFQPTGGTEAFF
cdr3_nt: TGTGCCAGCAGTTTCCAACCTACAGGGGGCACTGAAGCTTTCTTT

d_call: -
clone_size: -
cdr3_length: 13
v_call: TRBV7-2
j_call: TRBJ2-2
cdr3_aa: CASRGTPAGELFF
cdr3_nt: TGTGCCAGCAGGGGGACTCCCGCCGGGGAGCTGTTTTTT

d_call: TRBD1
clone_size: -
cdr3_length: 16
v_call: TRBV6-5
j_call: TRBJ1-1
cdr3_aa: CASSYSRDSSNTEAFF
cdr3_nt: TGTGCCAGCAGTTACTCACGGGACAGCTCGAACACTGAAGCTTTCTTT

d_call: TRBD1
clone_size: -
cdr3_length: 16
v_call: TRBV15
j_call: TRBJ2-1
cdr3_aa: CATSSQDRGSYNEQFF
cdr3_nt: TGTGCCACCAGCAGTCAGGACAGGGGATCCTACAATGAGCAGTTCTTC

d_call: -
clone_size: once
cdr3_length: 13
v_call: TRBV2
j_call: TRBJ1-5
cdr3_aa: CASNGQLDQPQHF
cdr3_nt: TGTGCCAGCAACGGACAGCTGGATCAGCCCCAGCATTTT

d_call: TRBD1
clone_size: -
cdr3_length: 16
v_call: TRBV13
j_call: TRBJ2-7
cdr3_aa: CASSPTAAQGKLEQYF
cdr3_nt: TGTGCCAGCAGCCCAACAGCCGCACAGGGGAAACTGGAGCAGTACTTC

d_call: TRBD1
clone_size: -
cdr3_length: 18
v_call: TRBV7-9
j_call: TRBJ2-6
cdr3_aa: CASSLPGQGVGGANVLTF
cdr3_nt: TGTGCCAGCAGCCTACCGGGACAGGGAGTAGGAGGGGCCAACGTCCTGACTTTC

d_call: TRBD1
clone_size: -
cdr3_length: 14
v_call: TRBV7-9
j_call: TRBJ1-5
cdr3_aa: CASSRGTGSQPQHF
cdr3_nt: TGTGCCAGCAGTCGAGGGACAGGGTCTCAGCCCCAGCATTTT

d_call: TRBD2
clone_size: -
cdr3_length: 18
v_call: TRBV28
j_call: TRBJ2-3
cdr3_aa: CASSSLGLAGGVTDTQYF
cdr3_nt: TGTGCCAGCAGTTCCTTGGGACTAGCGGGAGGGGTCACAGATACGCAGTATTTT

d_call: -
clone_size: -
cdr3_length: 15
v_call: TRBV4-2
j_call: TRBJ1-1
cdr3_aa: CASSQVPGMNTEAFF
cdr3_nt: TGTGCCAGCAGCCAAGTACCAGGGATGAACACTGAAGCTTTCTTT

d_call: -
clone_size: -
cdr3_length: 18
v_call: TRBV15
j_call: TRBJ2-4
cdr3_aa: CATSRQGGVLLAKNIQYF
cdr3_nt: TGTGCCACCAGCAGACAGGGAGGCGTACTACTAGCCAAAAACATTCAGTACTTC

d_call: TRBD1
clone_size: -
cdr3_length: 16
v_call: TRBV10-3
j_call: TRBJ2-1
cdr3_aa: CAIAPRDRGSYNEQFF
cdr3_nt: TGTGCCATTGCCCCCCGGGACAGGGGATCCTACAATGAGCAGTTCTTC

d_call: TRBD1
clone_size: -
cdr3_length: 15
v_call: TRBV6-5
j_call: TRBJ1-2
cdr3_aa: CASTPGTAPNYGYTF
cdr3_nt: TGTGCCAGCACTCCCGGGACAGCCCCAAACTATGGCTACACCTTC

d_call: -
clone_size: -
cdr3_length: 15
v_call: TRBV6-4
j_call: TRBJ2-6
cdr3_aa: CASSDTQSGANVLTF
cdr3_nt: TGTGCCAGCAGTGACACACAATCTGGGGCCAACGTCCTGACTTTC

d_call: -
clone_size: -
cdr3_length: 16
v_call: TRBV7-9
j_call: TRBJ1-1
cdr3_aa: CASSLKPSTANTEAFF
cdr3_nt: TGTGCCAGCAGCTTAAAACCCTCGACAGCAAACACTGAAGCTTTCTTT

d_call: TRBD1
clone_size: -
cdr3_length: 14
v_call: TRBV6-2/TRBV6-3
j_call: TRBJ1-1
cdr3_aa: CASSLDRQGAEAFF
cdr3_nt: TGTGCCAGCAGTCTCGACCGGCAGGGGGCTGAAGCTTTCTTT

d_call: -
clone_size: -
cdr3_length: 13
v_call: TRBV11-2
j_call: TRBJ1-1
cdr3_aa: CASSLRTNTEAFF
cdr3_nt: TGTGCCAGCAGCCTTAGAACGAACACTGAAGCTTTCTTT

d_call: TRBD1
clone_size: -
cdr3_length: 17
v_call: TRBV15
j_call: TRBJ2-2
cdr3_aa: CATSRVKGQGRGGELFF
cdr3_nt: TGTGCCACCAGCAGAGTAAAGGGACAGGGACGAGGCGGGGAGCTGTTTTTT

d_call: -
clone_size: once
cdr3_length: 15
v_call: TRBV15
j_call: TRBJ2-7
cdr3_aa: CATSRTGQGSYEQYF
cdr3_nt: TGTGCCACCAGCAGAACCGGACAAGGCTCCTACGAGCAGTACTTC

d_call: -
clone_size: -
cdr3_length: 15
v_call: TRBV29-1
j_call: TRBJ2-3
cdr3_aa: CSVERTARSTDTQYF
cdr3_nt: TGCAGCGTCGAACGGACAGCGAGATCCACAGATACGCAGTATTTT

d_call: TRBD2
clone_size: -
cdr3_length: 16
v_call: TRBV9
j_call: TRBJ2-3
cdr3_aa: CASSEHGTRIADTQYF
cdr3_nt: TGTGCCAGCAGCGAACACGGGACTAGGATCGCAGATACGCAGTATTTT

d_call: TRBD1
clone_size: -
cdr3_length: 17
v_call: TRBV18
j_call: TRBJ2-4
cdr3_aa: CASSPRGQGVGRDIQYF
cdr3_nt: TGTGCCAGCTCACCAAGGGGACAGGGGGTCGGGAGAGACATTCAGTACTTC

d_call: -
clone_size: -
cdr3_length: 15
v_call: TRBV5-1
j_call: TRBJ2-1
cdr3_aa: CASSWGGLSYNEQFF
cdr3_nt: TGCGCCAGCAGCTGGGGGGGCCTCTCCTACAATGAGCAGTTCTTC

d_call: -
clone_size: -
cdr3_length: 14
v_call: TRBV6-5
j_call: TRBJ1-1
cdr3_aa: CASSLGQGHTEAFF
cdr3_nt: TGTGCCAGCAGTTTGGGGCAGGGACATACTGAAGCTTTCTTT

d_call: TRBD2
clone_size: -
cdr3_length: 15
v_call: TRBV7-2
j_call: TRBJ2-7
cdr3_aa: CASSLALAVSYEQYF
cdr3_nt: TGTGCCAGCAGCTTAGCCCTAGCGGTCTCCTACGAGCAGTACTTC

d_call: -
clone_size: -
cdr3_length: 17
v_call: TRBV24-1
j_call: TRBJ2-1
cdr3_aa: CATSDALGRGRVNEQFF
cdr3_nt: TGTGCCACCAGTGATGCTTTGGGTAGGGGTAGGGTCAATGAGCAGTTCTTC

d_call: -
clone_size: -
cdr3_length: 14
v_call: TRBV27
j_call: TRBJ2-3
cdr3_aa: CASSFSRGADTQYF
cdr3_nt: TGTGCCAGCAGTTTCTCCAGGGGCGCAGATACGCAGTATTTT

d_call: -
clone_size: once
cdr3_length: 16
v_call: TRBV19
j_call: TRBJ2-2
cdr3_aa: CASSIAWQFHTGELFF
cdr3_nt: TGTGCCAGTAGTATAGCCTGGCAGTTCCACACCGGGGAGCTGTTTTTT

d_call: TRBD2
clone_size: -
cdr3_length: 15
v_call: TRBV9
j_call: TRBJ2-3
cdr3_aa: CASSVEGLGTDTQYF
cdr3_nt: TGTGCCAGCAGCGTAGAGGGACTAGGAACAGATACGCAGTATTTT

d_call: -
clone_size: few
cdr3_length: 14
v_call: TRBV19
j_call: TRBJ1-5
cdr3_aa: CASTLPGSNQPQHF
cdr3_nt: TGTGCCAGTACCCTACCGGGTAGCAATCAGCCCCAGCATTTT

d_call: -
clone_size: -
cdr3_length: 14
v_call: TRBV6-5
j_call: TRBJ2-7
cdr3_aa: CASSPLRVATPTNF
cdr3_nt: TGTGCCAGCAGTCCCCTTCGGGTAGCGACACCAACCAACTTC

d_call: TRBD2
clone_size: -
cdr3_length: 16
v_call: TRBV6-2/TRBV6-3
j_call: TRBJ2-3
cdr3_aa: CASSRLLATTTDTQYF
cdr3_nt: TGTGCCAGCAGTCGCCTACTAGCGACAACCACAGATACGCAGTATTTT

d_call: TRBD2
clone_size: -
cdr3_length: 16
v_call: TRBV15
j_call: TRBJ2-7
cdr3_aa: CATSRPPRLAGDEQYF
cdr3_nt: TGTGCCACCAGCAGACCCCCCCGACTAGCGGGCGACGAGCAGTACTTC